This entry concerns a single T cell receptor (beta chain). Sequenced by immunoSEQ multiplex PCR; TCRdb stores in-frame clones only, minus some. The sample holds about 150,000 clones, 91% seen once. Per the germline V gene, CDR1 is MGHDK and CDR2 is SYGVNS. The CDR3 consists of 15 residues. Trimming at V came to 4 bases and at J to 8 bases, leaving 9 bases not matched to a gene. The data originate from a study of control samples from healthy donors and cancer patients. This sequence joins TRBV25-1 and TRBJ1-4; 8 bases map to TRBD1. The sample consisted of blood. This receptor was taken from a man aged 25-45 years in good health. The CDR3 protein is CASSVSGTGGEKLFF. CDR3 coding DNA: TGTGCCAGCAGTGTATCCGGGACAGGAGGAGAAAAACTGTTTTTT.